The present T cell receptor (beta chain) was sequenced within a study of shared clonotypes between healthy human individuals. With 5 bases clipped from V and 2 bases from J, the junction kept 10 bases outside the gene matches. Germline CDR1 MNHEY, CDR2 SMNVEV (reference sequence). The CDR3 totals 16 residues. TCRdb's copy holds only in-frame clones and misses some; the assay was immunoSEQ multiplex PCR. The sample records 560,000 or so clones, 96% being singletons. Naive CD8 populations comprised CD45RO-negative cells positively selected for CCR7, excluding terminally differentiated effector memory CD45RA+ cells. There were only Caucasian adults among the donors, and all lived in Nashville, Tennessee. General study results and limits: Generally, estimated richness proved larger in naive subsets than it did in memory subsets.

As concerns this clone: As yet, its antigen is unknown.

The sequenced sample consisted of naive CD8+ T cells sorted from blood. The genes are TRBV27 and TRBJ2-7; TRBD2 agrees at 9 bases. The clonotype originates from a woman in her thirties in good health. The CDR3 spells CASSPAGLARTYEQYF. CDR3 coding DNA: TGTGCCAGCAGTCCAGCAGGACTAGCGAGAACCTACGAGCAGTACTTC.